This passage covers 13 T cell receptor beta chains from one sample sequenced in a study of shared clonotypes between healthy human individuals. The assay was immunoSEQ multiplex PCR, and TCRdb's table has in-frame clones only and misses some. The sample consists of 2 million or so clones, 85% to 95% of them appearing once. Sequenced material: naive CD4+ T cells sorted from blood. This sample's subset: CD45RA+ positively selected. These receptors came from a man aged 18 to 29 in good health.

The chain has TRBV11-3 and TRBJ2-2; 9 positions agree with TRBD2. CDR1 SGHNT and CDR2 YENEEA come from the germline V gene. With 5 bases clipped from V and 4 bases from J, the junction kept 8 bases outside the gene matches. This CDR3 spans 16 amino acids. As DNA, the CDR3 is TGTGCCAGCAGCCCCCAATCTAGCGGGACCACCGGGGAGCTGTTTTTT. Translating gives CASSPQSSGTTGELFF.

The J gene is TRBJ2-5, the V gene TRBV6-6, with 8 positions matching TRBD1. CDR1 MNHNY and CDR2 SVGAGI come from the germline V gene (reference sequence). J lost 5 bases, V lost 10 bases, and 6 bases had no gene match. The CDR3 length is 12 residues. The CDR3 nucleotides are TGTGCCATTTCACAGGGGGGTGAGACCCAGTACTTC. It is translated as CAISQGGETQYF.

This sequence joins TRBV2 and TRBJ1-4; no clear D gene. Trimming left V 8 bases short and J 3 bases short, with 7 bases between. The CDR3 extends over 12 amino acids. The germline CDR1 and CDR2 sequences are SNHLY and FYNNEI. The CDR3: CASGFANEKLFF. CDR3 coding DNA: TGTGCCAGCGGGTTTGCTAATGAAAAACTGTTTTTT.

Points on this clone: A read error may explain this, as a much larger clone is one base away. The CDR3 DNA reads TGTGCCAGCAGCTTAGACAATAACTATGGCTACACCTTC. Translated: CASSLDNNYGYTF. This rearrangement joins TRBV5-6 to TRBJ1-2; D gene unclear. Deletions cut 2 bases from V and 1 base from J, with 6 bases between. Germline V CDR1 and CDR2: SGHDT, YYEEEE. The CDR3 spans 13 residues.

This sequence joins TRBV10-1 and TRBJ1-1; tentatively, D is TRBD1 (5 bases). Trimming removed 6 bases from V and 1 base from J, with 9 bases in between. The length of the CDR3 is 13 residues. Germline V lookup: CDR1 WNHNN, CDR2 SYGVQD (reference sequence). The CDR3 DNA follows: TGCGCCAGCAGCCGGACATCGAACACTGAAGCTTTCTTT. It encodes CASSRTSNTEAFF.

This chain uses TRBV28 with TRBJ1-1, with D perhaps matching TRBD1 (5 bases). This CDR3 has 14 residues. Germline V gives CDR1 MDHEN, CDR2 SYDVKM. Deletions cut 5 bases from V and 3 bases from J, with 13 bases between. CDR3 sequence (DNA): TGTGCCAGCAGTCGTACAGGAGGCCACACTGAAGCTTTCTTT. Protein sequence: CASSRTGGHTEAFF. The variable domain in full, completed from reference TRBV28 and TRBJ1-1, reads DVKVTQSSRYLVKRTGEKVFLECVQDMDHENMFWYRQDPGLGLRLIYFSYDVKMKEKGDIPEGYSVSREKKERFSLILESASTNQTSMYLCASSRTGGHTEAFFGQGTRLTVV.

V gene TRBV19 combines with J gene TRBJ1-6; the match to TRBD1 covers 8 bases. The CDR3 is 13 residues long. The trim removed 7 bases at V and 7 bases at J, leaving 3 bases unmatched. Looked up from germline, CDR1 is LNHDA and CDR2 is SQIVND (reference sequence). CDR3 DNA: TGTGCCAGTAACAGGGACAGGAATTCACCCCTCCACTTT. Translation: CASNRDRNSPLHF.

A remark on this clone: Distinct nucleotide sequences in the sample also encode this CDR3. The chain recombines TRBV9 with TRBJ2-1; a weak D match, TRBD2 (6 bases). This CDR3 region has 12 residues. The ends were cut back, 2 bases at V and 9 bases at J, with 9 bases in the middle. The V gene's germline CDR1 is SGDLS and CDR2 YYNGEE. The CDR3 DNA sequence: TGTGCCAGCAGCGTTGACGGGGGTGAGCAGTTCTTC. Protein: CASSVDGGEQFF. Full variable domain (missing parts from reference TRBV9 and TRBJ2-1): DSGVTQTPKHLITATGQRVTLRCSPRSGDLSVYWYQQSLDQGLQFLIQYYNGEERAKGNILERFSAQQFPDLHSELNLSSLELGDSALYFCASSVDGGEQFFGPGTRLTVL.

This clone appeared a single time. The chain is built from TRBV5-1 and TRBJ2-7; D unclear. The germline V and J ends were trimmed by 5 bases and 1 base, with 16 bases remaining between them. Germline V gives CDR1 SGHRS, CDR2 YFSETQ. The length of the CDR3 is 15 residues. The CDR3 sequence is CASSPSATLSYEQYF. In nucleotides, the CDR3 is TGCGCCAGCAGTCCCTCCGCGACGCTTTCCTACGAGCAGTACTTC.

V usage is TRBV5-1 and J usage is TRBJ2-3; D assignment may be TRBD1 or TRBD2 (5 bases each). The V gene's germline CDR1 is SGHRS and CDR2 YFSETQ. Trimming stripped 4 bases from V and 4 bases from J, with 19 bases between. The CDR3 is made up of 16 amino acids. CDR3: CASSPGTVKSPDTQYF. CDR3 coding DNA: TGCGCCAGCAGCCCGGGGACGGTGAAGAGCCCAGATACGCAGTATTTT.

The V gene is TRBV19, the J gene TRBJ2-1, with 8 positions matching TRBD1. This CDR3 is built from 17 residues. The germline CDR1 and CDR2 sequences are LNHDA and SQIVND (reference sequence). After removal of 2 bases from V and 5 bases from J, the junction contained 11 bases not matched to a gene. DNA for the CDR3: TGTGCCAGTAGTATATTTGGGACAGGAACACCCAACAATGAGCAGTTCTTC. This encodes CASSIFGTGTPNNEQFF.

In the case of this clone: Distinct nucleotide sequences in the sample also encode this CDR3. The gene calls are TRBV9 and TRBJ2-5; D call uncertain. The CDR3 loop spans 13 amino acids. V shed 0 bases and J shed 2 bases, with 5 bases lying between them. Looked up from germline, CDR1 is SGDLS and CDR2 is YYNGEE. CDR3 region: CASSVGHQETQYF. DNA of the CDR3: TGTGCCAGCAGCGTAGGTCATCAAGAGACCCAGTACTTC. Together with reference TRBV9 and TRBJ2-5, the CDR3 gives the full variable domain: DSGVTQTPKHLITATGQRVTLRCSPRSGDLSVYWYQQSLDQGLQFLIQYYNGEERAKGNILERFSAQQFPDLHSELNLSSLELGDSALYFCASSVGHQETQYFGPGTRLLVL.

This clone was picked up one time. At the DNA level, this CDR3 is encoded by other sequences in the same sample as well. J is TRBJ1-1 and V is TRBV7-2; unclear D gene. CDR3 length: 14 residues. Germline CDR1 reads SGHTA; CDR2 reads FQGNSA. V was cut by 1 base and J by 0 bases, with 6 bases left in between. The CDR3 coding sequence is TGTGCCAGCAGCTTAGGAACTATGAACACTGAAGCTTTCTTT. Protein: CASSLGTMNTEAFF.